Included here is one T cell receptor beta chain sequence, with context. The data belong to a study of chemoradiotherapy in HPV16-positive cancers. This table comes from immunoSEQ multiplex PCR, and its TCRdb copy is limited to in-frame clones, with some not included. Found here are some 12,000 clones, 81% of them singletons; the top ten hold 0.8% to 1.1%. Trimming left V 5 bases short and J 4 bases short, with 14 bases between. The CDR3 spans 14 residues. CDR1 is MGHRA and CDR2 is YSYEKL in the germline V gene. The clonotype comes from a human donor with HPV-associated anogenital cancer. This chain joins TRBV4-1 and TRBJ1-2; the D gene is possibly TRBD1 (6 bases). This sample was gathered from a patient who underwent chemoradiotherapy. The CDR3 DNA reads TGCGCCAGCAGCGGTCGGACGGACAGCTATGGCTACACCTTC. Amino acid sequence: CASSGRTDSYGYTF.